Sequencing of this TCR beta chain was carried out in a study of cytomegalovirus exposure and HLA in healthy donors. Study-wide results and limits: Available immune exposure information covered CMV serostatus only. Despite most TCR sequences being rare, some public TCRs occurred in many donors.

The PCR contained 60 Vbeta and 13 Jbeta primers. Clones were read by immunoSEQ multiplex PCR, and TCRdb kept only the in-frame ones, dropping some. Of about 90,000 clones listed, roughly 58% are singletons. Notes on this clone: The antigen is unknown.

Trimming pared 7 bases from V and 0 bases from J, leaving 17 bases between. CDR3 size: 15 residues. CDR1 and CDR2 from the germline V gene are SGHRS and YFSETQ. Sequenced sample: PBMCs. The origin of this receptor is a woman in her thirties in good health and CMV-seropositive. This chain links TRBV5-1 with TRBJ2-7; a weak D match, TRBD2 (6 bases). As DNA, the CDR3 is TGCGCCAGCCGCCTTGGGACTGCTAGCTCCTACGAGCAGTACTTC. Translation: CASRLGTASSYEQYF.